The entry that follows covers one TCR beta chain sequence. Its binding antigen is unknown. No clone much larger than this one lies a single base away; base qualities are absent. The CDR3 goes from the cysteine to the phenylalanine over 14 residues. The CDR3 DNA has 42 bases and is translated from base 1. CDR1 and CDR2 (MDHEN, SYDVKM) derive from the germline V gene. Trimming costs V 5 bases and J 7 bases, and their ends lie 17 bases apart. Patients with a history of autoimmune disease or receiving systemic immunosuppression were excluded from the trial. Peripheral blood for TCR sequencing was drawn from every dose cohort at baseline, at cycle 4 day 1 and at cycle 7 day 1. The samples were drawn from a first-in-human, open-label, multicenter phase I dose-escalation trial of ivuxolimab. Adults with locally advanced or metastatic head and neck squamous cell, hepatocellular, melanoma or renal cell carcinoma were enrolled in the trial. Before TCR sequencing, CD4+ T cells and CD8+ T cells were sorted from peripheral blood as separate populations.

The data were taken from a study of OX40 agonist ivuxolimab in advanced cancers. At the level of the whole study: The costimulatory receptor OX40 (CD134) was targeted by ivuxolimab, a fully human IgG2 agonistic monoclonal antibody. Intravenous ivuxolimab was administered to patients every 2 weeks at six dose levels: 0.01, 0.1, 0.3, 1.5, 3 and 10 mg/kg. Of the approximately 53 patients in dose escalation, some 20 had hepatocellular carcinoma, some 15 had melanoma, 9 had renal cell carcinoma and 9 had head and neck cancer. The dose-escalation cohort was about 83% male with a mean age of 60 years, ranging from 23 to 79. Patients were allowed to have had prior anti-PD-1, anti-PD-L1 or anti-CTLA-4 therapy, and about 40% of the dose-escalation patients had been treated with checkpoint inhibitors. Partial responses occurred in three dose-escalation patients, of whom one had hepatocellular carcinoma and two had cutaneous melanoma. The purpose of peripheral TCRbeta sequencing was to test whether ivuxolimab changed TCR sequence diversity and led to clonal T-cell expansion. The paper describes the monotherapy dose-escalation part (N of about 55 patients) of the phase I trial of ivuxolimab.

Genomic DNA was isolated from the sorted cells so that the TCRbeta CDR3 region could be sequenced. TCRbeta CDR3 regions were sequenced using the immunoSEQ Assay. The table was pulled from immuneACCESS by TCRdb, which kept in-frame rearrangements only. Such tables lose some clones; where checked, under half of the loss comes from unresolved V genes, and the rest has no known cause. The sample table lists tens of thousands of clones, just under 75% of them with a count of one. The ten largest clones take up 18% of the sample. The investigation overall reported the following: Antigen specificity was not determined for the clonally expanded peripheral T cells. At doses from 0.1 to 3.0 mg/kg, clonal expansion was seen in both CD4+ and CD8+ blood T cells between baseline and week 6. Low levels of normalized T-cell clonal expansion were also seen in some patients who did not respond. After ivuxolimab, more expanded clones were found on average in CD8+ T cells than in CD4+ T cells. In the 0.1-3.0 mg/kg groups, partial responders had among the lowest normalized peripheral clonal expansion, particularly in CD8+ T cells.

The material sequenced was CD4+ or CD8+ T cells sorted from blood, taken in a trial of the OX40 agonist ivuxolimab. This TCR came from an adult with an advanced solid tumor such as melanoma, head and neck, liver or kidney cancer. The chain uses TRBV28 and TRBJ1-2, with no D gene named confidently. The CDR3 has the sequence CASSTGGAHFGYTF. In nucleotides, the sequence is TGTGCCAGCAGTACCGGAGGAGCCCACTTTGGCTACACCTTC.